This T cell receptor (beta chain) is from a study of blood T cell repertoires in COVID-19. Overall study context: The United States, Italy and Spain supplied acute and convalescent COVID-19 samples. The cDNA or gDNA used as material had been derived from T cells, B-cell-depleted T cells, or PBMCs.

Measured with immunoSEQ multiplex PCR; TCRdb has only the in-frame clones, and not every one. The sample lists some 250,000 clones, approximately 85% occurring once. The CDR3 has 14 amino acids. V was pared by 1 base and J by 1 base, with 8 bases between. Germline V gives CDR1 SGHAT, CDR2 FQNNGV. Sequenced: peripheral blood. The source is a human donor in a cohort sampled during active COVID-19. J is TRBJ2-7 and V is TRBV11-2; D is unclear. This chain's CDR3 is CASSLAEHSYEQYF. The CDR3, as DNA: TGTGCCAGCAGCTTAGCCGAGCATTCCTACGAGCAGTACTTC.